Listed here are 4 T cell receptor beta chains from one sample, sequenced in a study of shared clonotypes between healthy human individuals. Assay: immunoSEQ multiplex PCR; the TCRdb copy retains only in-frame clones and omits some. The sample includes around 510,000 clones, about 96% of them seen just once. Sequenced material: naive CD4+ T cells sorted from blood. Subset specified: CD45RA+ positively selected. These receptors came from a woman aged 25 to 39 in good health.

The V call is TRBV6-1, the J call TRBJ2-6, with a weak D call TRBD2 (6 bases). Deletions cut 10 bases from V and 0 bases from J, with 13 bases between. Germline V lookup: CDR1 MNHNS, CDR2 SASEGT. The CDR3 is made up of 15 amino acids. The CDR3, as DNA: TGTGCCACCTCGGGACTGAGCTCTGGGGCCAACGTCCTGACTTTC. The encoded protein is CATSGLSSGANVLTF.

The sample holds one count of this clone. The chain couples TRBV7-6 to TRBJ2-3, with D uncertain. CDR1 and CDR2 from the germline V gene are SGHVS and FNYEAQ. V lost 5 bases, J lost 2 bases, and 5 bases lay in between. The CDR3 is 12 amino acids. CDR3 sequence (DNA): TGTGCCAGCAGCACCAACACAGATACGCAGTATTTT. It codes for CASSTNTDTQYF. Full variable domain (missing parts from reference TRBV7-6 and TRBJ2-3): GAGVSQSPRYKVTKRGQDVALRCDPISGHVSLYWYRQALGQGPEFLTYFNYEAQQDKSGLPNDRFSAERPEGSISTLTIQRTEQRDSAMYRCASSTNTDTQYFGPGTRLTVL.

This sequence joins TRBV5-1 and TRBJ2-7, with D possibly called TRBD1 or TRBD2 (5 bases each). CDR1 and CDR2 from the germline V gene are SGHRS and YFSETQ. This CDR3 comprises 15 residues. Trimming took off 1 base at V and 3 bases at J, with 14 bases between the two ends. The CDR3 coding sequence is TGCGCCAGCAGCTTGACCCGGGCAGGGAGCTACGAGCAGTACTTC. It encodes CASSLTRAGSYEQYF.

A single count supports this clone. CDR3 DNA sequence: TGCGCCAGCAGCTTGTCTGCTACTAACTATGGCTACACCTTC. It translates to CASSLSATNYGYTF. This sequence joins TRBV5-1 and TRBJ1-2; D call uncertain. The CDR3 totals 14 residues. Germline CDR1 is SGHRS and CDR2 is YFSETQ. V lost 1 base, J lost 0 bases, and 7 bases lay in between.